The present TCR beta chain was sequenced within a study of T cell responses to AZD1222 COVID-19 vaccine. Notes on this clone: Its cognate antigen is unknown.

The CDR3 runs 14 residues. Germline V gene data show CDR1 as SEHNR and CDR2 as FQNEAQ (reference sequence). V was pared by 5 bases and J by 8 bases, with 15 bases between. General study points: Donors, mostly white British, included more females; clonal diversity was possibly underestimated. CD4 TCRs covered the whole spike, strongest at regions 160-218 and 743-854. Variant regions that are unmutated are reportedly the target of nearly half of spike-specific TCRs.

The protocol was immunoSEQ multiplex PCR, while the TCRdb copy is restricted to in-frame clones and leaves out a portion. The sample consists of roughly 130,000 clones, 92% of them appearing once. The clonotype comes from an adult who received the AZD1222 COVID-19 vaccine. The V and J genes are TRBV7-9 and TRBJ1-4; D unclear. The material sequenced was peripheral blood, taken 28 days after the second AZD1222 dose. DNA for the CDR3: TGTGCCAGCAGCCCAGACTTATCCAAGGAAAAACTGTTTTTT. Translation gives CASSPDLSKEKLFF.